The 10 T cell receptor beta chains below were found in one sample sequenced in a study of regulatory T cells in long-lasting Graves disease. The time point: newly diagnosed GD, antithyroid drugs for less than 3 months. PBMC RNA was the source of the TCR library. Arm-PCR of CDR3 regions and iRepertoire HTBI primers were used to build TCR beta libraries. MiXCR was run by TCRdb on the multiplex PCR reads, yielding one entry per CDR3 protein. Of 550,000 or so distinct CDR3 sequences listed, more than 10% are singletons. The data were also submitted as part of a second study, on T cells in Graves' hyperthyroidism and ophthalmopathy.

The sample was peripheral blood mononuclear cells (PBMCs), taken at new diagnosis, from a patient treated with antithyroid drugs. These receptors all come from a woman aged 30 to 39 with Graves disease.

Many counts were recorded for this clonotype. This rearrangement joins TRBV18 to TRBJ2-4; 8 nucleotides agree with TRBD1. CDR3 length: 15 residues. CDR1 is KGHSH and CDR2 is LQKENI in the germline V gene. The ends lost 3 bases at V and 8 bases at J; junction bases unmatched: 9. CDR3 amino acids: CASSPSRGQVDIQYF. In DNA form, the CDR3 reads TGTGCCAGCTCACCCTCGCGGGGACAGGTGGACATTCAGTACTTC.

Concerning this clonotype: This likely traces to a read error, being one base from a far larger clone. CDR3 sequence (DNA): TGTGCCAGCAGCGTAGGGAGACATACCTACAATGAGCAGTTCTTC. It yields the protein CASSVGRHTYNEQFF. The V call is TRBV9, the J call TRBJ2-1, with no clear D. The CDR3 extends over 15 amino acids. CDR1 is SGDLS and CDR2 is YYNGEE in the germline V gene. With 0 bases removed from V and 2 bases from J, the gap between germline ends came to 9 bases.

The sample holds many counts of this clonotype. The rearrangement joins TRBV5-5 to TRBJ1-5; a possible D gene is TRBD1 (6 bases). Trimming stripped 4 bases from V and 0 bases from J, with 14 bases between. Germline CDR1 is SGHKS and CDR2 is YYEKEE (reference sequence). The length of the CDR3 is 16 residues. In DNA form, the CDR3 reads TGTGCCAGCAGCCCCCTGGGGGCTAATAGCAATCAGCCCCAGCATTTT. Its protein product is CASSPLGANSNQPQHF.

This clonotype turned up a few times. The chain uses TRBV4-3 and TRBJ2-5; the D gene could be TRBD1 or TRBD2 (5 bases each). The CDR3 contains 15 residues. Germline V lookup: CDR1 LGHNA, CDR2 YSLEER. V was pared by 4 bases and J by 4 bases, with 16 bases between. Here the CDR3 DNA reads TGCGCCAGCAGCCCCCGTGTGAGAGGGGCAGAGACCCAGTACTTC. This codes for CASSPRVRGAETQYF.

This clonotype was counted ten times or more. The gene calls are TRBV12-3 or TRBV12-4 and TRBJ2-1, with 7 bases identical to TRBD2. V lost 7 bases to trimming and J lost 4 bases; unmatched junction nucleotides: 7. The CDR3 extends over 14 amino acids. For the CDR3, the DNA is TGTGCCAGCACCCTTAGCGGGCTGTACAATGAGCAGTTCTTC. Its translation: CASTLSGLYNEQFF.

The rearrangement joins TRBV4-2 to TRBJ1-1; the D is unclear. Germline loops: CDR1 LGHNA, CDR2 YNFKEQ. The length of the CDR3 is 15 residues. The V gene lost 1 base and the J gene lost 3 bases, with 12 bases spanning the gap. CDR3 sequence: CASSQVVFEDTEAFF. CDR3 sequence (DNA): TGTGCCAGCAGCCAAGTGGTTTTCGAGGACACTGAAGCTTTCTTT.

This clonotype occurred many times. The chain is built from TRBV3-1 and TRBJ2-3; perhaps TRBD1 as D (5 bases). The germline V gene encodes CDR1 LGHDT and CDR2 YNNKEL (reference sequence). The length of the CDR3 is 14 residues. With 4 bases removed from V and 7 bases from J, the gap between germline ends came to 15 bases. The DNA of the CDR3 is TGTGCCAGCAGCCCAGTTCCGACAGTCTATACGCAGTATTTT. It codes for CASSPVPTVYTQYF.

This clonotype was counted ten times or more. This chain links TRBV6-2 or TRBV6-3 with TRBJ1-1, with 8 bases aligning to TRBD1. Looked up from germline, CDR1 is MNHEY and CDR2 is SVGEGT. This CDR3 region has 14 residues. Germline trimming cut 5 bases from V and 4 bases from J; bases unmatched to any gene: 6. As DNA, the CDR3 is TGTGCCAGCAGTGAAGCAGGGGGCCTCACTGAAGCTTTCTTT. Translating gives CASSEAGGLTEAFF.

The rearrangement joins TRBV5-1 to TRBJ2-2; D might be TRBD2 (5 bases). CDR1 is SGHRS, CDR2 YFSETQ, per germline. Trimming stripped 3 bases from V and 4 bases from J, with 10 bases between. The CDR3 has 14 amino acids. CDR3 sequence reads: CASSSNGITGELFF. In DNA form, the CDR3 reads TGCGCCAGCAGCTCCAACGGGATCACCGGGGAGCTGTTTTTT.

This clonotype came up a few times. The rearrangement joins TRBV29-1 to TRBJ1-4; D is undetermined. The CDR3 is 13 residues long. Trimming shortened V by 7 bases and J by 8 bases, and 17 bases separated the two germline ends. Germline V gene data show CDR1 as SQVTM and CDR2 as ANQGSEA. In DNA form, the CDR3 reads TGCAGCGCGTACGGGAGAAATAGGGAAAAACTGTTTTTT. Encoded protein: CSAYGRNREKLFF.